The next 24 T cell receptor beta chains were all read from a single sample in a study of T cell responses to AZD1222 COVID-19 vaccine. TCRdb's table, derived via immunoSEQ multiplex PCR, lists solely in-frame clones and lacks some. This sample carries 80,000 or so clones, over 80% of them seen once, and the ten largest clones take less than 7.5%. Source: peripheral blood, taken on day 0 of AZD1222 vaccination. The receptors come from an adult in good health.

V and J are TRBV28 and TRBJ1-1; D remains ambiguous. This CDR3 is built from 12 residues. Germline V gives CDR1 MDHEN, CDR2 SYDVKM. V lost 6 bases and J lost 5, with 10 bases in between. CDR3 sequence reads: CASSPRLTEAFF. The CDR3 DNA follows: TGTGCCAGCAGCCCTCGGTTGACTGAAGCTTTCTTT.

The CDR3 coding sequence is TGTGCCAGCAGCTCCGCGGTCATTAGCGGCTACGAGCAGTACTTC. It specifies CASSSAVISGYEQYF. The chain links TRBV13 to TRBJ2-7; tentative D call: TRBD2 (6 bases). V lost 4 bases and J lost 3, with 16 bases in between. The CDR3 sequence is 15 residues long. Germline V gene data show CDR1 as PRHDT and CDR2 as FYEKMQ (reference sequence).

This sequence joins TRBV27 and TRBJ1-2; 7 bases fit TRBD1. The CDR3 is 16 residues long. CDR1 is MNHEY and CDR2 is SMNVEV in the germline V gene (reference sequence). The junction had 5 bases not matched to a gene; V was cut back by 0 bases and J by 1 base. The CDR3 nucleotides are TGTGCCAGCAGTTTATCCGGCAGGGGGATTAACTATGGCTACACCTTC. Its protein product is CASSLSGRGINYGYTF.

V is TRBV30 and J is TRBJ2-7, with 8 bases identical to TRBD1. This CDR3 contains 13 residues. J was trimmed by 5 bases and V by 3 bases; bases with no gene match: 6. CDR1 GTSNPN and CDR2 SVGIG come from the germline V gene (reference sequence). The CDR3 spells CAWSNGQGNEQYF. The CDR3 DNA follows: TGTGCCTGGAGCAACGGACAGGGCAACGAGCAGTACTTC.

The CDR3 loop is CASRNVSYEQYF. Written as DNA, the CDR3 is TGCGCCAGCAGGAATGTTTCATACGAGCAGTACTTC. This chain uses TRBV5-1 with TRBJ2-7, with no clear D. Germline assignment: CDR1 SGHRS and CDR2 YFSETQ. The V end lost 5 bases, the J end lost 4 bases, and 10 bases lay between the germline ends. This CDR3 has 12 amino acids.

The chain carries TRBV5-4 and TRBJ2-4; D is perhaps TRBD1 (5 bases). From germline, CDR1 is SGHNT and CDR2 YYREEE (reference sequence). CDR3 length equals 14 residues. Trimming shortened V by 8 bases and J by 0 bases, and 12 bases separated the two germline ends. The CDR3 coding sequence is TGTGCCAGTTCGACAGCACTAGCCAAAAACATTCAGTACTTC. As protein: CASSTALAKNIQYF.

The chain carries TRBV5-1 and TRBJ1-1, with 10 bases identical to TRBD1. CDR1 is SGHRS and CDR2 is YFSETQ in the germline V gene. The CDR3 covers 15 residues. Unmatched junction bases numbered 7, after V lost 4 bases and J lost 4 bases. The CDR3 region has the DNA TGCGCCAGCAGCCCTAGAGGACAGGGGGGCACTGAAGCTTTCTTT. Encoded protein: CASSPRGQGGTEAFF.

This clone was picked up one time. The chain recombines TRBV12-3 or TRBV12-4 with TRBJ2-7, with a tentative D call TRBD1 (5 bases). Trimming pared 6 bases from V and 4 bases from J, leaving 13 bases between. The CDR3 loop spans 13 amino acids. The CDR3 sequence: CASSQMQGYEQYF. CDR3 DNA sequence: TGTGCCAGCAGCCAAATGCAGGGTTACGAGCAGTACTTC.

The gene calls are TRBV30 and TRBJ1-5, with unresolved D. With 3 bases removed from V and 6 bases from J, the gap between germline ends came to 12 bases. The CDR3 extends over 13 amino acids. CDR1 is GTSNPN, CDR2 SVGIG, per germline (reference sequence). CDR3 amino acids: CAWSSRVTQPQHF. For the CDR3, the DNA is TGTGCCTGGAGCTCCCGGGTCACTCAGCCCCAGCATTTT. The full variable domain, with the rest looked up from reference TRBV30 and TRBJ1-5, is SQTIHQWPATLVQPVGSPLSLECTVEGTSNPNLYWYRQAAGRGLQLLFYSVGIGQISSEVPQNLSASRPQDRQFILSSKKLLLSDSGFYLCAWSSRVTQPQHFGDGTRLSIL.

The chain joins TRBV6-5 to TRBJ1-3, with D hard to call. The germline V and J ends were trimmed by 2 bases and 2 bases, with 7 bases remaining between them. This CDR3 is 14 amino acids long. Germline V gene data show CDR1 as MNHEY and CDR2 as SVGAGI. DNA for the CDR3: TGTGCCAGCAGTTACAGAGACACTGGAAACACCATATATTTT. This sequence encodes CASSYRDTGNTIYF.

J is TRBJ1-2 and V is TRBV11-2, with unresolved D. The V and J ends lost 5 bases and 2 bases respectively, with 12 bases between them. This CDR3 region has 14 residues. Germline loops: CDR1 SGHAT, CDR2 FQNNGV. The CDR3 loop reads CASSPTHGNYGYTF. As DNA, the CDR3 is TGTGCCAGCAGCCCCACCCACGGCAACTATGGCTACACCTTC.

This clone was seen just once. The genes are TRBV5-1 and TRBJ2-7, with D perhaps TRBD2 (6 bases). The ends were cut back, 4 bases at V and 4 bases at J, with 12 bases in the middle. Germline values: CDR1 SGHRS, CDR2 YFSETQ. The CDR3 covers 13 residues. The DNA for the CDR3 is TGCGCCAGCAGCCGACTAGTTGGGTACGAGCAGTACTTC. Encoded protein: CASSRLVGYEQYF.

The chain couples TRBV6-4 to TRBJ2-7; possible D gene TRBD1, 6 bases. From germline, CDR1 is MRHNA and CDR2 SNTAGT. The CDR3 has 16 amino acids. V gave up 2 bases and J gave up 3 bases, with 17 bases separating them. The CDR3 protein is CASSDGQSGTLYEQYF. CDR3 nucleotides: TGTGCCAGCAGTGACGGACAGAGCGGAACTCTCTACGAGCAGTACTTC.

This clone has more than one count but fewer than ten. The chain employs TRBV6-1 and TRBJ1-2; no clear D. This CDR3 region has 13 residues. V was pared by 2 bases and J by 8 bases, with 12 bases between. Germline CDR1 and CDR2: MNHNS and SASEGT. CDR3 sequence reads: CASSESGVRGYTF. The CDR3 nucleotides read TGTGCCAGCAGTGAAAGCGGGGTGCGGGGCTACACCTTC.

This chain uses TRBV7-8 with TRBJ1-5; D is uncertain. CDR1 and CDR2 (germline): SGHVS, FQNEAQ. The CDR3 sequence is 12 residues long. V lost 0 bases, J lost 5 bases, and 2 bases lay in between. CDR3 in amino acids: CASSLADQPQHF. The CDR3 DNA follows: TGTGCCAGCAGCTTAGCGGATCAGCCCCAGCATTTT.

This sequence joins TRBV6-2 or TRBV6-3 and TRBJ1-5, with a possible D match to TRBD1 (5 bases). Trimming took 4 bases from V and 4 from J, leaving 11 bases between them. The CDR3 sequence is 14 residues long. Germline lookup yields CDR1 MNHEY and CDR2 SVGEGT. For the CDR3, the DNA is TGTGCCAGCAGTTCAGGCAGGGTTAATCAGCCCCAGCATTTT. Residues: CASSSGRVNQPQHF.

The CDR3 bases are TGTGCCAGCAGCTGGGTGGCAGGAGAGAGTGAGCAGTTCTTC. Translation: CASSWVAGESEQFF. The rearrangement uses TRBV7-3 and TRBJ2-1; D remains ambiguous. V was shortened by 4 bases and J by 9 bases, with 16 bases between the two germline ends. The CDR3 runs to 14 residues. The germline gives CDR1 SGHTA, CDR2 FQGTGA.

This clone was counted once. The V call is TRBV7-6, the J call TRBJ1-3; no reliable D call. The V gene's germline CDR1 is SGHVS and CDR2 FNYEAQ. Trimming took off 4 bases at V and 1 base at J, with 8 bases between the two ends. This CDR3 contains 14 residues. CDR3 sequence reads: CASSSDQSGNTIYF. Written as DNA, the CDR3 is TGTGCCAGCAGCTCCGACCAATCTGGAAACACCATATATTTT.

The V gene is TRBV2, the J gene TRBJ2-2; 7 positions agree with TRBD1. The CDR3 loop spans 15 amino acids. After removal of 5 bases from V and 2 bases from J, the junction contained 5 bases not matched to a gene. From germline, CDR1 is SNHLY and CDR2 FYNNEI. The DNA of the CDR3 is TGTGCCAGCAGTCTTGACAGGGACAACACCGGGGAGCTGTTTTTT. Its translation: CASSLDRDNTGELFF.

This chain links TRBV5-1 with TRBJ1-2, with D hard to call. The germline V gene has CDR1 SGHRS and CDR2 YFSETQ. V lost 1 base and J 4 bases, leaving 14 bases between the germline ends. The CDR3 totals 15 residues. The CDR3 bases are TGCGCCAGCAGCTTGAACGAGAGACGGGTCTATGGCTACACCTTC. Translating it yields CASSLNERRVYGYTF.

The chain couples TRBV19 to TRBJ2-7; D gene unclear. The CDR3 covers 14 residues. Trimming removed 1 base from V and 0 bases from J, with 7 bases in between. Germline assignment: CDR1 LNHDA and CDR2 SQIVND (reference sequence). The CDR3 DNA is TGTGCCAGTAGTATAGTTTCAAGCTCCTACGAGCAGTACTTC. Protein product: CASSIVSSSYEQYF.

This clone has just a few counts. The chain joins TRBV12-3 or TRBV12-4 to TRBJ1-4, with TRBD1 matching over 7 bases. Trimming removed 6 bases from V and 8 bases from J; junction bases left unmatched: 6. This CDR3 is 13 amino acids long. The CDR3 loop reads CASRQDREEKLFF. The CDR3 DNA follows: TGTGCCAGCAGACAAGACAGGGAGGAAAAACTGTTTTTT.

This chain links TRBV2 with TRBJ1-2; TRBD1 matches at 7 bases. CDR1 is SNHLY and CDR2 is FYNNEI in the germline V gene. The junction had 10 bases not matched to a gene; V was cut back by 8 bases and J by 4 bases. The length of the CDR3 is 14 residues. CDR3 sequence (DNA): TGTGCCAGCGGGGGACAGCAACCTTTCTATGGCTACACCTTC. Its protein product is CASGGQQPFYGYTF. Filled out from reference TRBV2 and TRBJ1-2, the complete variable domain reads EPEVTQTPSHQVTQMGQEVILRCVPISNHLYFYWYRQILGQKVEFLVSFYNNEISEKSEIFDDQFSVERPDGSNFTLKIRSTKLEDSAMYFCASGGQQPFYGYTFGSGTRLTVV.

CDR3 sequence: CASSMGVAGTGGQDGYTF. CDR3 nucleotide sequence: TGTGCCAGTAGTATGGGGGTCGCCGGAACAGGGGGGCAGGATGGCTACACCTTC. The V and J genes are TRBV19 and TRBJ1-2; 8 bases align to TRBD1. CDR1 LNHDA and CDR2 SQIVND come from the germline V gene (reference sequence). V shed 3 bases and J 6 bases; nucleotides not matched to a gene: 18. The CDR3 contains 18 residues.